These T cell receptor beta chains were read from a single sample in a study of T cell repertoires in cytomegalovirus infection. These receptors' targets are unknown. TCRdb recomputed calls from the reads with MiXCR, one row per CDR3 protein. The data hold more than 250,000 distinct CDR3 sequences, with around 25% observed a single time. The sample consisted of cultured PBMCs, taken from culture after CMV antigen stimulation. All receptors come from a human donor in good health (CMV status not recorded). Some clones in this sample may be carry-over from other donors' samples. Both conserved end residues are part of each CDR3. A D gene is named only where the DNA matches it firmly. Expanded clones get a size class; other rows say once, few or many, or leave the size out.

V	D	J	size	CDR3	DNA
TRBV9	TRBD2	TRBJ2-1	few	CASSVVASGRKNEQFF	TGTGCCAGCAGCGTAGTTGCTAGCGGGAGAAAAAATGAGCAGTTCTTC
TRBV7-7	TRBD1	TRBJ2-5	.	CASSLAGTGGRETQYF	TGTGCTAGCAGCTTAGCCGGGACAGGGGGCCGGGAGACCCAGTACTTC
TRBV7-2	.	TRBJ2-3	.	CASSPLDTQFF	TGTGCCAGCAGCCCGCTGGATACGCAGTTTTTT
TRBV6-2/TRBV6-3	TRBD1	TRBJ2-5	many	CASSPRDRGSPVAGGRQETQYF	TGTGCCAGCAGTCCCCGGGACAGGGGTTCCCCGGTGGCGGGAGGCCGACAAGAGACCCAGTACTTC
TRBV6-1	TRBD2	TRBJ2-5	many	CASISTSDKETQYF	TGTGCCAGCATCTCGACTAGCGATAAAGAGACCCAGTACTTC
TRBV19	TRBD2	TRBJ2-4	.	CASSLRAGGPNIQYF	TGTGCCAGTAGTCTCCGAGCGGGAGGGCCGAACATTCAGTACTTC
TRBV7-2	TRBD1	TRBJ2-1	many	CASSLQLGTGGGFEQFF	TGTGCCAGCAGCTTACAGTTAGGCACAGGGGGAGGATTTGAGCAGTTCTTC
TRBV6-6	TRBD1	TRBJ1-2	few	CASSYSSTGDYGYTF	TGTGCCAGCAGTTACTCTAGCACAGGGGACTATGGCTACACCTTC
TRBV28	TRBD1	TRBJ2-7	.	CASSLPTGNPPYEQYF	TGTGCCAGCAGTTTACCGACAGGGAATCCTCCCTACGAGCAGTACTTC
TRBV9	TRBD2	TRBJ2-7	many	CASSVAASGSPYEQYF	TGTGCCAGCAGCGTTGCCGCTAGCGGGAGTCCCTACGAGCAGTACTTC
TRBV11-3	.	TRBJ2-3	few	CASSVLPAGITQYF	TGTGCCAGCAGCGTCCTCCCCGCGGGAATTACGCAGTATTTT
TRBV6-5	.	TRBJ2-1	few	CASSQRVLTEQFF	TGTGCCAGCAGTCAACGGGTCCTTACTGAGCAGTTCTTC
TRBV19	.	TRBJ2-5	few	CASSISPGDVTQYF	TGTGCCAGTAGTATCTCGCCTGGGGATGTGACCCAGTACTTC
TRBV7-8	TRBD2	TRBJ2-3	few	CASSERENGDTQYF	TGTGCCAGCAGCGAGCGGGAGAACGGAGATACGCAGTATTTT
TRBV24-1	TRBD1	TRBJ2-5	.	CATSDSRDSLVQETQYF	TGTGCCACCAGTGACTCCCGGGACAGCCTAGTACAAGAGACCCAGTACTTC
TRBV7-9	TRBD2	TRBJ2-1	few	CASSIRLADPHEQFF	TGTGCCAGCAGCATAAGACTAGCGGATCCCCATGAGCAGTTCTTC
TRBV15	.	TRBJ2-1	few	CATSRTSPYNEQFF	TGTGCCACCAGCAGGACTTCACCCTACAATGAGCAGTTCTTC
TRBV29-1	TRBD2	TRBJ2-1	.	CSVLAGGPGYNGQFF	TGCAGCGTTTTAGCGGGAGGGCCAGGATACAATGGGCAGTTCTTC
TRBV6-6	.	TRBJ2-1	few	CASSGIARYNEQFF	TGTGCCAGCAGTGGTATAGCACGCTACAATGAGCAGTTCTTC
TRBV6-6	TRBD2	TRBJ2-2	.	CASSRILAGDTGELFF	TGTGCCAGCAGTCGTATACTAGCGGGAGACACCGGGGAGCTGTTTTTT
TRBV20-1	TRBD2	TRBJ2-7	few	CVGTSGNSYEQYF	TGCGTAGGGACTAGCGGCAACTCCTACGAGCAGTACTTC
TRBV7-8	.	TRBJ1-5	few	CASSFPGKSDQPQHF	TGTGCCAGCAGCTTCCCCGGGAAATCGGATCAGCCCCAGCATTTT
TRBV29-1	.	TRBJ2-7	.	CSVREVGGHEQYF	TGCAGCGTTCGTGAGGTTGGAGGCCACGAGCAGTACTTC
TRBV7-8	.	TRBJ1-5	few	CASSLNNGSRVEPQHF	TGTGCCAGCAGCTTAAATAACGGGAGTCGGGTGGAGCCCCAGCATTTT
TRBV6-5	.	TRBJ2-2	many	CASRTLAIGGELFF	TGTGCCAGCAGAACCCTAGCGATCGGCGGGGAGCTGTTTTTT
TRBV7-6	.	TRBJ2-5	many	CASSLAMGVQETQYF	TGTGCCAGCAGCTTAGCGATGGGGGTCCAAGAGACCCAGTACTTC
TRBV5-1	TRBD2	TRBJ2-1	.	CASSSTLAGQSNEQFF	TGCGCCAGCAGCTCTACACTAGCGGGACAAAGCAATGAGCAGTTCTTC
TRBV7-8	TRBD2	TRBJ2-7	few	CASTFGGAGVKYEQYF	TGTGCCAGCACCTTCGGGGGAGCGGGAGTAAAATACGAGCAGTACTTC
TRBV6-1	.	TRBJ2-2	.	CASRPLNGELFF	TGTGCCAGCAGGCCCCTGAACGGGGAGCTGTTTTTT
TRBV6-2/TRBV6-3	TRBD2	TRBJ2-1	.	CASSFHGTSGRNEQFF	TGTGCCAGCAGCTTCCACGGGACTAGCGGGAGGAATGAGCAGTTCTTC
TRBV6-6	TRBD1	TRBJ1-1	few	CASSLGQPSGEAFF	TGTGCCAGCAGCCTGGGACAGCCTAGCGGGGAAGCTTTCTTT
TRBV7-8	.	TRBJ1-3	many	CASSLENTGNTIYF	TGTGCCAGCAGCCTCGAAAACACTGGAAACACCATATATTTT
TRBV12-3/TRBV12-4	TRBD1	TRBJ1-2	few	CASSGTANYGYTF	TGTGCCAGCAGCGGGACAGCAAACTATGGCTACACCTTC
TRBV10-2	.	TRBJ2-5	.	CASLTPYQETQYF	TGCGCCAGTCTGACTCCGTACCAAGAGACCCAGTACTTC
TRBV10-2	.	TRBJ2-1	.	CASSQGGPYNEQFF	TGCGCCAGCAGCCAGGGGGGCCCCTACAATGAGCAGTTCTTC
TRBV9	.	TRBJ2-1	.	CASSPPGRNNEQFF	TGTGCCAGCAGCCCTCCAGGTCGAAACAATGAGCAGTTCTTC
TRBV7-2	TRBD2	TRBJ2-7	many	CASSPRDPNTSGSSEQYF	TGTGCCAGCAGCCCAAGAGACCCCAACACTAGCGGGAGTAGCGAGCAGTACTTC
TRBV6-2/TRBV6-3	.	TRBJ1-1	few	CASIQGPNTEAFF	TGTGCCAGCATCCAAGGGCCGAACACTGAAGCTTTCTTT
TRBV7-2	.	TRBJ2-7	many	CASSLVPTGSEQYF	TGTGCCAGCAGCTTAGTGCCCACCGGAAGCGAGCAGTACTTC
TRBV7-2	.	TRBJ2-1	many	CASSLFRTGEQFF	TGTGCCAGCAGCTTATTTAGAACAGGTGAGCAGTTCTTC
TRBV7-2	.	TRBJ2-3	many	CASSRTNFPDTQYF	TGTGCCAGCAGCCGGACTAATTTCCCAGATACGCAGTATTTT
TRBV19	.	TRBJ2-2	few	CASSIPQGSWSTGELFF	TGTGCCAGTAGTATCCCCCAGGGGAGTTGGAGCACCGGGGAGCTGTTTTTT
TRBV7-2	TRBD1	TRBJ1-4	many	CASSSRRGPNEKLFF	TGTGCCAGCAGCAGCCGCAGGGGGCCTAATGAAAAACTGTTTTTT
TRBV19	TRBD2	TRBJ2-1	.	CASSFRLAGEYEQFF	TGTGCCAGTAGTTTTAGACTAGCGGGAGAGTATGAGCAGTTCTTC
TRBV7-9	.	TRBJ2-2	many	CASSLGGASAGELFF	TGTGCCAGCAGCTTAGGGGGCGCCTCGGCCGGGGAGCTGTTTTTT
TRBV12-3/TRBV12-4	.	TRBJ1-3	.	CASSLRQASSGNTIYF	TGTGCCAGCAGTTTAAGACAGGCGAGCTCTGGAAACACCATATATTTT
TRBV5-6	TRBD2	TRBJ2-7	few	CASSLAYGGTSGSEQYF	TGTGCCAGCAGCTTGGCGTACGGTGGGACTAGCGGGAGCGAGCAGTACTTC
TRBV19	.	TRBJ1-1	.	CASNGMNTEAFF	TGTGCCAGTAACGGGATGAACACTGAAGCTTTCTTT
TRBV12-3/TRBV12-4	.	TRBJ1-5	.	CASSLGDGVNQPQHF	TGTGCCAGCAGTTTAGGGGACGGAGTCAATCAGCCCCAGCATTTT
TRBV30	.	TRBJ2-3	.	CAWSVRGATQYF	TGTGCCTGGAGTGTACGCGGTGCCACGCAGTATTTT
TRBV20-1	.	TRBJ1-3	.	CSASRQAGNTIYF	TGCAGTGCTAGCAGACAGGCGGGAAACACCATATATTTT
TRBV12-5	TRBD1	TRBJ1-1	.	CASAHLGQGAGEAFF	TGTGCTAGTGCCCACCTCGGACAGGGGGCTGGTGAAGCTTTCTTT
TRBV7-2	.	TRBJ2-1	many	CASSPAAYNEQFF	TGTGCCAGCAGCCCGGCGGCGTACAATGAGCAGTTCTTC